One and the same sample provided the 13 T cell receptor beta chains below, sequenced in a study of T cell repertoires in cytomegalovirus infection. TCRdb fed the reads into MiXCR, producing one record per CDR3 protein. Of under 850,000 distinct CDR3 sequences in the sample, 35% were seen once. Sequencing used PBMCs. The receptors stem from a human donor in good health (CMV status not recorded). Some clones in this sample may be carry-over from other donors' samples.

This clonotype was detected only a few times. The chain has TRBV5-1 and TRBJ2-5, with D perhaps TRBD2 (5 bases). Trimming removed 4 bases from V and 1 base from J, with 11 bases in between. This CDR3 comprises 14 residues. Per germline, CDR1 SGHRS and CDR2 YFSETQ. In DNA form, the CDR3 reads TGCGCCAGCAGCCGAGGGAGTCTCCAAGAGACCCAGTACTTC. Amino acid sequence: CASSRGSLQETQYF.

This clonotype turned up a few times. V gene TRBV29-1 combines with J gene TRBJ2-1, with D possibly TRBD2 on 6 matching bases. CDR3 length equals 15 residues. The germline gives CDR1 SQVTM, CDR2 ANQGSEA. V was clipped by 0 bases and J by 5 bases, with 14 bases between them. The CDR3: CSVEDFPAGNNEQFF. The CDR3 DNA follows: TGCAGCGTTGAAGATTTTCCGGCGGGGAACAATGAGCAGTTCTTC.

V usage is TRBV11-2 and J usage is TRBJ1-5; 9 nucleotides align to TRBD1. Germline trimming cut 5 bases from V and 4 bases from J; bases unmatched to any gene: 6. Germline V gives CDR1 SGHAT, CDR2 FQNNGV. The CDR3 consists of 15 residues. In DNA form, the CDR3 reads TGTGCCAGCAGCATACAGGGGGCGGATAATCAGCCCCAGCATTTT. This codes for CASSIQGADNQPQHF. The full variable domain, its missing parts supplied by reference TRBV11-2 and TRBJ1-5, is EAGVAQSPRYKIIEKRQSVAFWCNPISGHATLYWYQQILGQGPKLLIQFQNNGVVDDSQLPKDRFSAERLKGVDSTLKIQPAKLEDSAVYLCASSIQGADNQPQHFGDGTRLSIL.

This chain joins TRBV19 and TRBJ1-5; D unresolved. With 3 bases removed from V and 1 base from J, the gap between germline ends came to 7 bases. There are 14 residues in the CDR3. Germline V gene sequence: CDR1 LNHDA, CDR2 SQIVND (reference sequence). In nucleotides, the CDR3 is TGTGCCAGTAGTATGACACCCAGCAATCAGCCCCAGCATTTT. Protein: CASSMTPSNQPQHF.

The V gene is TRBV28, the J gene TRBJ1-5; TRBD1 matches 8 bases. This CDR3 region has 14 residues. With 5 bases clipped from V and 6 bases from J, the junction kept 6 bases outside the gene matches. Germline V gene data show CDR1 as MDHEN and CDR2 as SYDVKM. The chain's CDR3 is CASSRQGKVQPQHF. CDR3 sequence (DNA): TGTGCCAGCAGTCGACAGGGGAAGGTTCAGCCCCAGCATTTT.

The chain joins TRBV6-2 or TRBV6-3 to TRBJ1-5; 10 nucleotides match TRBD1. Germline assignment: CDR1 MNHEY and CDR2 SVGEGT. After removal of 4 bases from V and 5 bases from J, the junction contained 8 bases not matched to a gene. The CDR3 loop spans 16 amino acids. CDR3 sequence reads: CASSLLVGQGYQPQHF. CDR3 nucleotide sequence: TGTGCCAGCAGTTTGCTCGTGGGACAGGGGTATCAGCCCCAGCATTTT.

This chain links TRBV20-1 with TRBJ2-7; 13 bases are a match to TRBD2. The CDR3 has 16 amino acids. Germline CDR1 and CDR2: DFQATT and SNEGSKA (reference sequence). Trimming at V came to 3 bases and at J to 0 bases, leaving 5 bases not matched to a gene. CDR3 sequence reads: CSASRLAGGFSYEQYF. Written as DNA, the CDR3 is TGCAGTGCTAGTAGACTAGCGGGAGGTTTCTCCTACGAGCAGTACTTC.

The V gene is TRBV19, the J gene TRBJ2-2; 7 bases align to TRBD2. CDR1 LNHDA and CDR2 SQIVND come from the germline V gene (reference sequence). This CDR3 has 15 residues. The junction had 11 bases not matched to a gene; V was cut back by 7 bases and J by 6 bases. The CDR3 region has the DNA TGTGCCAGTACCATGGGGGGGTATTCTGCCGGGGAGCTGTTTTTT. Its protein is CASTMGGYSAGELFF.

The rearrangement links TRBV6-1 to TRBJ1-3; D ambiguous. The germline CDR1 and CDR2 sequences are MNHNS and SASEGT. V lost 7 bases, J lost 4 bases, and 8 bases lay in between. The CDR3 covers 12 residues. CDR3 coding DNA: TGTGCCAGCAAAGGAAGGGGAAACACCATATATTTT. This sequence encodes CASKGRGNTIYF.

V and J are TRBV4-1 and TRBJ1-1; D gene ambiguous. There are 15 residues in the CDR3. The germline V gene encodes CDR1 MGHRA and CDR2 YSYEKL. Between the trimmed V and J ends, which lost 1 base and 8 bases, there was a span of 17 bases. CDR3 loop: CASSQGAGIAIEAFF. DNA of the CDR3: TGCGCCAGCAGCCAAGGGGCGGGCATCGCCATAGAAGCTTTCTTT.

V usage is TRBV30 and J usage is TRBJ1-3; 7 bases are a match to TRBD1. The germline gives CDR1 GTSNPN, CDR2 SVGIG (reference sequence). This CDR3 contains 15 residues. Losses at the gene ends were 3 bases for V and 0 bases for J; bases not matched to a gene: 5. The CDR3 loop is CAWSRDSGSGNTIYF. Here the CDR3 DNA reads TGTGCCTGGAGCCGGGACAGTGGCTCTGGAAACACCATATATTTT.

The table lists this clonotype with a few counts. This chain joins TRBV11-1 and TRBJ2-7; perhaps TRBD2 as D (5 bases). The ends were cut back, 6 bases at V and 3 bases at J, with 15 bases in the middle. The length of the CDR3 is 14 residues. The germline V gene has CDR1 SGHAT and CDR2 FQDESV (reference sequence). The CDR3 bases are TGTGCCAGCAGTAAGATTCCCGGGGACTACGAGCAGTACTTC. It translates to CASSKIPGDYEQYF.

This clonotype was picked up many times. The CDR3 DNA sequence: TGTGCCAGCAGCTTATATTCCGACAGGGGGTACGCTGAAGCTTTCTTT. Translation: CASSLYSDRGYAEAFF. The chain combines TRBV7-9 with TRBJ1-1; TRBD1 agrees at 9 bases. The J segment lost 6 bases and the V segment lost 2 bases, leaving 10 bases of the junction unmatched. The CDR3 has 16 residues. Germline-derived CDR1 and CDR2 are SEHNR and FQNEAQ (reference sequence).